The 24 T cell receptor beta chains given below trace back to one sample, sequenced in a study of cytomegalovirus exposure and HLA in healthy donors. It was with 60 Vbeta and 13 Jbeta primers that the PCR ran. The data were produced by immunoSEQ multiplex PCR, yet TCRdb's version contains in-frame clones alone and is incomplete. This sample carries around 45,000 clones, around 56% of them seen once, and the ten largest clones take approximately 5.6%. The sequenced sample consisted of PBMCs. The receptors derive from a man between 60 and 75 years old in good health and CMV-seronegative.

This rearrangement joins TRBV7-2 to TRBJ2-5; TRBD1 might be the D (5 bases). The CDR3 consists of 12 residues. V dropped 6 bases and J dropped 4 bases, with 9 bases sitting between them. CDR1 is SGHTA, CDR2 FQGNSA, per germline. CDR3 amino acids: CASSTGVETQYF. The CDR3 DNA is TGTGCCAGCAGTACAGGAGTAGAGACCCAGTACTTC.

The genes are TRBV30 and TRBJ1-2; 9 bases align to TRBD1. Trimming removed 3 bases from V and 1 base from J; junction bases left unmatched: 6. The CDR3 length is 15 residues. The germline V gene encodes CDR1 GTSNPN and CDR2 SVGIG (reference sequence). Written as DNA, the CDR3 is TGTGCCTGGAGCCCGGGACAGGGCAATAACTATGGCTACACCTTC. It is translated as CAWSPGQGNNYGYTF.

The J gene is TRBJ1-1, the V gene TRBV27; D call uncertain. Germline V gene lookup returns CDR1 MNHEY and CDR2 SMNVEV (reference sequence). The CDR3 length is 13 residues. V was trimmed by 2 bases and J by 2 bases, leaving 6 bases between them. CDR3 loop: CASSLISNTEAFF. Here the CDR3 DNA reads TGTGCCAGCAGTTTAATCAGTAACACTGAAGCTTTCTTT.

By share, this clone ranks as medium-sized. This chain joins TRBV5-1 and TRBJ2-5; the D gene is possibly TRBD1 (5 bases). Germline V gene lookup returns CDR1 SGHRS and CDR2 YFSETQ. This CDR3 comprises 14 residues. V was trimmed by 2 bases and J by 2 bases, leaving 10 bases between them. The CDR3 spells CASSLLTGQETQYF. CDR3 nucleotide sequence: TGCGCCAGCAGCTTACTTACAGGACAAGAGACCCAGTACTTC.

The V call is TRBV15, the J call TRBJ1-1; 7 bases match TRBD1. V lost 0 bases to trimming and J lost 7 bases; unmatched junction nucleotides: 5. Germline CDR1 LNHNV, CDR2 YYDKDF (reference sequence). The length of the CDR3 is 14 residues. The DNA of the CDR3 is TGTGCCACCAGCAGAGATCTTCAGGGGGTTGAAGCTTTCTTT. Its translation: CATSRDLQGVEAFF.

The J gene is TRBJ2-7, the V gene TRBV11-2; TRBD2 matches at 14 bases. CDR3 length: 15 residues. V shed 5 bases and J 4 bases; nucleotides not matched to a gene: 4. Per germline, CDR1 SGHAT and CDR2 FQNNGV. Here the CDR3 DNA reads TGTGCCAGCAGCGCGCGACTAGCGGGAGGGTACGAGCAGTACTTC. It translates to CASSARLAGGYEQYF.

This clone was counted only a few times. The genes are TRBV29-1 and TRBJ1-2; no clear D. Germline V lookup: CDR1 SQVTM, CDR2 ANQGSEA. The CDR3 sequence is 12 residues long. Trimming removed 4 bases from V and 0 bases from J, with 6 bases in between. CDR3 DNA: TGCAGCGTTGGCGGTACTAACTATGGCTACACCTTC. As protein: CSVGGTNYGYTF.

The chain has TRBV29-1 and TRBJ1-4; D is ambiguous. Germline CDR1 SQVTM, CDR2 ANQGSEA. V lost 4 bases and J lost 0, with 9 bases in between. The length of the CDR3 is 14 residues. The CDR3 is CSVGGPPTNEKLFF. The CDR3 DNA reads TGCAGCGTTGGAGGTCCTCCAACTAATGAAAAACTGTTTTTT.

The chain combines TRBV6-5 with TRBJ2-1, with TRBD1 matching 12 bases. Germline values: CDR1 MNHEY, CDR2 SVGAGI. J was trimmed by 9 bases and V by 2 bases; bases with no gene match: 5. This CDR3 is built from 15 residues. CDR3 in DNA: TGTGCCAGCAGTTACCGGGACAGGGGGCAAGTTGAGCAGTTCTTC. It is translated as CASSYRDRGQVEQFF.

V gene TRBV5-1 combines with J gene TRBJ2-4; 7 bases map to TRBD2. V lost 3 bases, J lost 8 bases, and 14 bases stayed unmatched. The CDR3 consists of 16 residues. Per the germline V gene, CDR1 is SGHRS and CDR2 is YFSETQ. CDR3 region: CASSSGLGLRGDIQYF. The CDR3 DNA follows: TGCGCCAGCAGCTCGGGGCTGGGACTACGGGGGGACATTCAGTACTTC.

This clone was seen a handful of times. The chain has TRBV5-1 and TRBJ2-2, with D unresolved. This CDR3 has 13 residues. The V end lost 1 base, the J end lost 1 base, and 2 bases lay between the germline ends. CDR1 SGHRS and CDR2 YFSETQ come from the germline V gene. Here the CDR3 reads CASSLQNTGELFF. The CDR3 DNA reads TGCGCCAGCAGCTTGCAGAACACCGGGGAGCTGTTTTTT. Combining the CDR3 with reference TRBV5-1 and TRBJ2-2 gives the whole variable domain KAGVTQTPRYLIKTRGQQVTLSCSPISGHRSVSWYQQTPGQGLQFLFEYFSETQRNKGNFPGRFSGRQFSNSRSEMNVSTLELGDSALYLCASSLQNTGELFFGEGSRLTVL.

The chain is built from TRBV29-1 and TRBJ2-1; 10 bases are shared with TRBD2. Germline CDR1 and CDR2: SQVTM and ANQGSEA. CDR3 size: 14 residues. The V gene end was trimmed by 6 bases and the J gene end by 8 bases; junction bases not matched to a gene: 10. The CDR3 DNA sequence: TGCAGCGTGGAACCTAGCGGGAGTACCTATGAGCAGTTCTTC. It specifies CSVEPSGSTYEQFF.

The chain joins TRBV5-4 to TRBJ1-1, with 8 bases lining up with TRBD1. This CDR3 region has 16 residues. In germline, CDR1 is SGHNT, CDR2 YYREEE (reference sequence). Losses at the gene ends were 0 bases for V and 1 base for J; bases not matched to a gene: 5. In DNA form, the CDR3 reads TGTGCCAGCAGCTTGGGAGGACAGGGCAAGAACACTGAAGCTTTCTTT. It is translated as CASSLGGQGKNTEAFF.

The chain links TRBV19 to TRBJ1-1, with 7 positions matching TRBD1. The CDR3 contains 13 residues. Germline values: CDR1 LNHDA, CDR2 SQIVND (reference sequence). Losses at the gene ends were 4 bases for V and 7 bases for J; bases not matched to a gene: 6. The CDR3 DNA follows: TGTGCCAGTAGTAAACTCGCAGGGGGTGAAGCTTTCTTT. It codes for CASSKLAGGEAFF. Looking up the rest from reference TRBV19 and TRBJ1-1 gives the full variable domain: DGGITQSPKYLFRKEGQNVTLSCEQNLNHDAMYWYRQDPGQGLRLIYYSQIVNDFQKGDIAEGYSVSREKKESFPLTVTSAQKNPTAFYLCASSKLAGGEAFFGQGTRLTVV.

V and J are TRBV7-2 and TRBJ1-2; 12 nucleotides match TRBD1. The germline gives CDR1 SGHTA, CDR2 FQGNSA. The CDR3 consists of 14 residues. The junction had 4 bases not matched to a gene; V was cut back by 4 bases and J by 7 bases. The CDR3 coding sequence is TGTGCCAGCAGCTCGGGACAGGGGGCGATTGGCTACACCTTC. This sequence encodes CASSSGQGAIGYTF.

A few counts support this clone. In DNA form, the CDR3 reads TGTGCCAGCAGTCAAAGCAGGGGGACCGGGGAGCTGTTTTTT. Amino acids: CASSQSRGTGELFF. The chain has TRBV6-5 and TRBJ2-2; 7 nucleotides line up with TRBD1. V dropped 5 bases and J dropped 5; count of bases not matched to a gene: 5. CDR1 is MNHEY and CDR2 is SVGAGI in the germline V gene. The CDR3 has 14 amino acids.

V and J are TRBV29-1 and TRBJ1-1; 7 nucleotides match TRBD1. This CDR3 spans 11 amino acids. The ends lost 7 bases at V and 7 bases at J; junction bases unmatched: 6. In germline, CDR1 is SQVTM, CDR2 ANQGSEA. DNA of the CDR3: TGCAGCGGTGAGTACAGGGGTGAAGCTTTCTTT. Amino acid sequence: CSGEYRGEAFF.

The genes are TRBV9 and TRBJ2-7; 8 bases agree with TRBD1. Per the germline V gene, CDR1 is SGDLS and CDR2 is YYNGEE. The CDR3 totals 14 residues. Unmatched junction bases numbered 7, after V lost 2 bases and J lost 6 bases. The CDR3 spells CASSVTAQGVEQYF. In nucleotides, the CDR3 is TGTGCCAGCAGCGTTACCGCACAGGGGGTCGAGCAGTACTTC.

CDR3 DNA sequence: TGTGCCAGCAGCCTCGACTGCCTCTCTGGAAACACCATATATTTT. Translation: CASSLDCLSGNTIYF. The rearrangement links TRBV21-1 to TRBJ1-3. TRBV21-1 is described as a pseudogene. CDR3 length: 15 amino acids.

The rearrangement uses TRBV2 and TRBJ1-1; a possible D gene is TRBD1 (6 bases). The CDR3 sequence is 13 residues long. V dropped 6 bases and J dropped 4 bases, with 12 bases sitting between them. Germline-derived CDR1 and CDR2 are SNHLY and FYNNEI. The CDR3 nucleotides read TGTGCCAGCAGCTTGGGACAAGTCACTGAAGCTTTCTTT. It encodes CASSLGQVTEAFF. The variable domain in full, completed from reference TRBV2 and TRBJ1-1, reads EPEVTQTPSHQVTQMGQEVILRCVPISNHLYFYWYRQILGQKVEFLVSFYNNEISEKSEIFDDQFSVERPDGSNFTLKIRSTKLEDSAMYFCASSLGQVTEAFFGQGTRLTVV.

This clone was detected a few times. The chain uses TRBV7-9 and TRBJ1-2, with 8 nucleotides matching TRBD1. The germline V gene has CDR1 SEHNR and CDR2 FQNEAQ (reference sequence). The length of the CDR3 is 14 residues. The J segment lost 2 bases and the V segment lost 3 bases, leaving 2 bases of the junction unmatched. In DNA form, the CDR3 reads TGTGCCAGCAGCTTCGCAGGGGGCAACTATGGCTACACCTTC. Protein sequence: CASSFAGGNYGYTF.

Ten or more counts support this clone. The chain is built from TRBV10-3 and TRBJ2-1, with 13 bases fitting TRBD2. This CDR3 spans 18 amino acids. V was pared by 3 bases and J by 3 bases, with 8 bases of the junction left unmatched. CDR1 is ENHRY and CDR2 is SYGVKD in the germline V gene. CDR3 sequence reads: CAISDPGLAGLNYNEQFF. CDR3 in DNA: TGTGCCATCAGTGACCCGGGACTAGCGGGACTAAACTACAATGAGCAGTTCTTC.

This clone was observed a handful of times. The chain joins TRBV10-3 to TRBJ2-7; 9 bases match TRBD1. Germline V CDR1 and CDR2: ENHRY, SYGVKD. V shed 11 bases and J 6 bases; nucleotides not matched to a gene: 11. The CDR3 has 13 amino acids. CDR3 sequence: CALRQGGSLEQYF. In DNA form, the CDR3 reads TGTGCCCTGCGACAGGGGGGTTCCCTCGAGCAGTACTTC.

This chain joins TRBV15 and TRBJ1-2, with D possibly TRBD1 on 6 matching bases. V gave up 1 base and J gave up 6 bases, with 15 bases separating them. The length of the CDR3 is 15 residues. The V gene's germline CDR1 is LNHNV and CDR2 YYDKDF (reference sequence). The CDR3 here is CATSRGTLAGDGYTF. The CDR3 bases are TGTGCCACCAGCAGAGGAACGTTGGCAGGGGATGGCTACACCTTC.